A selection of T cell receptor beta chains follows, all from one sample in a study of T cells after yellow fever vaccination. MiXCR, applied by TCRdb to the 5' RACE reads, yields one record per CDR3 protein. The sample lists approximately 610,000 distinct CDR3 sequences; less than 20% were seen once. Sample: PBMCs, taken 4 to 5 days after the first yellow fever vaccination. These receptor sequences come from a man between 18 and 29 years old who received the YFV17D yellow fever vaccine. The CDR3 runs from the conserved cysteine through the conserved F or W. A D gene is named only where the DNA matches it firmly. The listing skips clone size in some rows; elsewhere it reads once, few, many or a size class.

>-|-|TRBJ2-3|TRBV5-1
CASSGPSLTDTQYF
TGCGCCAGCAGCGGACCTTCGCTCACAGATACGCAGTATTTT
>-|TRBD1|TRBJ2-1|TRBV20-1
CSARDPGQGDEQFF
TGCAGTGCTAGAGATCCGGGACAGGGAGATGAGCAGTTCTTC
>few|TRBD1|TRBJ2-3|TRBV28
CASSLRTGATDTQYF
TGTGCCAGCAGTTTAAGAACAGGGGCGACAGATACGCAGTATTTT
>once|TRBD2|TRBJ2-1|TRBV24-1
CATSEGGTSGDKEFF
TGTGCCACCAGTGAGGGGGGGACTAGCGGGGATAAAGAGTTCTTC
>few|-|TRBJ1-2|TRBV6-5
CASSYSERRGIVNYGYTF
TGTGCCAGCAGTTACTCAGAACGTAGGGGCATCGTAAACTATGGCTACACCTTC
>few|-|TRBJ1-2|TRBV5-5
CASATRPGTGSSYGYTF
TGTGCCAGCGCCACCCGTCCGGGAACAGGAAGCTCTTATGGCTACACCTTC
>-|TRBD2|TRBJ2-3|TRBV6-5
CASSYQGAGSTDTQYF
TGTGCCAGCAGTTACCAGGGAGCGGGGAGCACAGATACGCAGTATTTT
>-|-|TRBJ2-5|TRBV5-4
CASRGPLGGTQYF
TGTGCCAGCAGGGGACCTCTCGGGGGGACCCAGTACTTC
>few|-|TRBJ2-4|TRBV3-1
CASRNGNLAKNIQYF
TGTGCCAGCAGAAATGGCAACCTAGCCAAAAACATTCAGTACTTC
>few|-|TRBJ2-1|TRBV6-5
CASSWLNEQFF
TGTGCCAGCAGTTGGCTAAATGAGCAGTTCTTC
>few|TRBD1|TRBJ1-5|TRBV6-1
CASSEVGQGTGPQHF
TGTGCCAGCAGTGAAGTAGGACAGGGGACAGGGCCCCAGCATTTT
>-|TRBD2|TRBJ2-5|TRBV12-3/TRBV12-4
CASSSTGLAGGETQYF
TGTGCCAGCAGTTCCACCGGACTAGCGGGGGGAGAGACCCAGTACTTC
>many|-|TRBJ1-3|TRBV12-3/TRBV12-4
CASSLAPGGAVSGNTIYF
TGTGCCAGCAGTTTAGCGCCTGGGGGCGCGGTTTCTGGAAACACCATATATTTT
>few|TRBD2|TRBJ2-3|TRBV9
CASSKGLAGVLDTQYF
TGTGCCAGCAGCAAGGGACTAGCGGGGGTCTTGGATACGCAGTATTTT
>-|-|TRBJ1-5|TRBV4-2
CASSQFLNQPQHF
TGTGCCAGCAGCCAATTCTTGAATCAGCCCCAGCATTTT
>-|-|TRBJ1-1|TRBV18
CASSPTEGDTEAFF
TGTGCCAGCTCACCGACCGAGGGGGACACTGAAGCTTTCTTT
>few|TRBD2|TRBJ2-1|TRBV25-1
CASSDPLAGLVGEQFF
TGTGCCAGCAGTGACCCCCTTGCGGGACTAGTGGGTGAGCAGTTCTTC
>once|TRBD1|TRBJ1-2|TRBV24-1
CATSDAGTGSGYTF
TGTGCCACCAGTGATGCCGGGACAGGGAGTGGCTACACCTTC
>-|TRBD2|TRBJ2-3|TRBV5-1
CASSLDGTSDWTQYF
TGCGCCAGCAGCTTGGACGGGACTAGTGATTGGACGCAGTATTTT
>few|TRBD2|TRBJ2-1|TRBV7-6
CASSRSLAGGNNEQFF
TGTGCCAGCAGTCGATCCCTAGCGGGGGGGAACAATGAGCAGTTCTTC
>few|TRBD1|TRBJ2-5|TRBV5-5
CASSSWTGFQETQYF
TGTGCCAGCAGCTCCTGGACAGGCTTCCAAGAGACCCAGTACTTC
>-|-|TRBJ2-3|TRBV12-3/TRBV12-4
CASSSVGPTQYF
TGTGCCAGCAGTTCGGTTGGCCCTACGCAGTATTTT
>-|-|TRBJ2-5|TRBV7-2
CASSLYLRETQYF
TGTGCCAGCAGCTTATATCTTAGGGAGACCCAGTACTTC
>-|TRBD1|TRBJ2-2|TRBV12-3/TRBV12-4
CASSWTGPGELFF
TGTGCCAGCAGTTGGACAGGTCCCGGGGAGCTGTTTTTT
>few|-|TRBJ2-1|TRBV29-1
CSGGGRAYNEQFF
TGCAGCGGGGGGGGGCGGGCCTACAATGAGCAGTTCTTC
>once|-|TRBJ1-1|TRBV5-1
CASSLNERSMNTEAFF
TGCGCCAGCAGCTTAAACGAGCGCAGTATGAACACTGAAGCTTTCTTT
>-|TRBD1|TRBJ2-7|TRBV6-5
CASSSTGGWRGEQYF
TGTGCCAGCAGTTCAACAGGGGGATGGAGAGGCGAGCAGTACTTC
>many|-|TRBJ2-3|TRBV7-3
CASSPNRRLIHTDTQYF
TGTGCCAGCAGCCCCAACCGCCGACTAATCCACACAGATACGCAGTATTTT
>-|-|TRBJ1-5|TRBV19
CASIGGGNQPQHF
TGTGCCAGTATCGGGGGAGGCAATCAGCCCCAGCATTTT
>-|TRBD1|TRBJ1-1|TRBV5-1
CASSLVGEMGTGIRGDTEAFF
TGCGCCAGCAGCTTGGTGGGGGAGATGGGGACAGGGATTCGAGGGGACACTGAAGCTTTCTTT
>few|-|TRBJ1-1|TRBV4-3
CAPNGAGMNTEAFF
TGCGCCCCAAACGGGGCGGGAATGAACACTGAAGCTTTCTTT
>many|TRBD2|TRBJ2-3|TRBV7-2
CASSPTSGGTDTQYF
TGTGCCAGCAGCCCGACTAGCGGGGGGACAGATACGCAGTATTTT
>-|-|TRBJ2-1|TRBV7-9
CASSWGYDEQFF
TGTGCCAGCAGCTGGGGTTACGATGAGCAGTTCTTC
>many|-|TRBJ1-3|TRBV3-1
CASSHLTAGNTIYF
TGTGCCAGCAGCCACTTGACGGCTGGAAACACCATATATTTT
>-|TRBD1|TRBJ2-6|TRBV29-1
CSVVTGRSGANVLTF
TGCAGCGTTGTGACAGGGCGCTCTGGGGCCAACGTCCTGACTTTC
>-|TRBD1|TRBJ1-6|TRBV7-2
CASSPLAGQGYSPLHF
TGTGCCAGCAGCCCCCTAGCGGGACAGGGCTATTCACCCCTCCACTTT
>-|-|TRBJ2-3|TRBV7-2
CASSKQTRTDTQYF
TGTGCCAGCAGCAAACAGACCCGCACAGATACGCAGTATTTT
>-|TRBD1|TRBJ1-6|TRBV5-1
CASSLVPPGQGFSPLHF
TGCGCCAGCAGCTTGGTACCGCCGGGACAGGGGTTCTCACCCCTCCACTTT
>few|TRBD2|TRBJ2-1|TRBV4-2
CASSAFSGGVSNEQFF
TGTGCCAGCAGCGCATTTAGCGGGGGGGTAAGCAATGAGCAGTTCTTC
>-|-|TRBJ2-2|TRBV19
CASSIVGGTGELFF
TGTGCCAGTAGTATAGTTGGGGGGACCGGGGAGCTGTTTTTT
>-|TRBD2|TRBJ2-1|TRBV6-5
CASSSRFLAGVINEQFF
TGTGCCAGCAGTTCCAGATTTCTAGCGGGGGTTATCAATGAGCAGTTCTTC
>-|TRBD2|TRBJ2-3|TRBV2
CASRRRSGGGPDTQYF
TGTGCCAGCAGGAGAAGGAGCGGGGGCGGCCCAGATACGCAGTATTTT
>many|TRBD1|TRBJ1-4|TRBV2
CASQQGERKLFF
TGTGCCAGCCAGCAGGGGGAAAGGAAACTGTTTTTT
>-|-|TRBJ1-6|TRBV27
CASTGATWDSPLHF
TGTGCCAGCACTGGGGCAACGTGGGATTCACCCCTCCACTTT
>few|TRBD1|TRBJ2-1|TRBV2
CASSRQGDNEQFF
TGTGCCAGCAGCCGGCAGGGGGACAATGAGCAGTTCTTC
>many|-|TRBJ1-2|TRBV12-3/TRBV12-4
CASSLTGAATYYGYTF
TGTGCCAGCAGTTTAACTGGGGCGGCAACGTACTATGGCTACACCTTC
>few|-|TRBJ1-5|TRBV6-1
CASTPYPGGNQPQHF
TGTGCCAGCACCCCTTATCCGGGGGGCAATCAGCCCCAGCATTTT
>few|TRBD1|TRBJ2-5|TRBV6-1
CASNSGTGGRETQYF
TGTGCCAGCAACTCCGGGACAGGGGGCAGGGAGACCCAGTACTTC
>few|-|TRBJ2-6|TRBV19
CASTGTFGANVLTF
TGTGCCAGTACCGGGACCTTTGGGGCCAACGTCCTGACTTTC
>few|-|TRBJ2-3|TRBV5-1
CASKENQAQYF
TGCGCCAGCAAGGAGAACCAGGCGCAGTATTTT
>-|TRBD1|TRBJ1-5|TRBV20-1
CSARGTQGVGNQPQHF
TGCAGTGCTAGAGGGACACAGGGGGTAGGGAATCAGCCCCAGCATTTT
>-|-|TRBJ1-4|TRBV29-1
CSVEDLRGRGEKLFF
TGCAGCGTTGAAGATCTTAGAGGTCGGGGTGAAAAACTGTTTTTT
>few|TRBD1|TRBJ1-1|TRBV20-1
CSAKKRTGQLEAFF
TGCAGTGCTAAGAAACGTACGGGACAGCTTGAAGCTTTCTTT